This is a list of T cell receptor beta chains from one sample in a study of blood T cell repertoires in COVID-19. The method was immunoSEQ multiplex PCR; TCRdb's version includes in-frame clones alone and lacks a portion of them. The sample includes 45,000 or so clones, 83% of them seen just once. Sequences were obtained from peripheral blood. The origin of the receptors is an older man in a cohort sampled during active COVID-19. Each CDR3 is given with its conserved first and last residue. D genes are given only for firm matches. Expanded clones get a size class; other rows say once, few or many, or leave the size out.

clone_size,j_call,d_call,v_call,cdr3_nt,cdr3_aa
NA,TRBJ2-1,TRBD2,TRBV7-2,TGTGCCAGCAGCCCGAGAGCGGGAGAGGGCTACAATGAGCAGTTCTTC,CASSPRAGEGYNEQFF
NA,TRBJ2-1,NA,TRBV9,TGTGCCAGCAGCGTAGGGCGGGTCTGGAAAAATGAGCAGTTCTTC,CASSVGRVWKNEQFF
once,TRBJ1-1,NA,TRBV14,TGTGCCAGCAGCCAAAGGCGGGGTCCGAACACTGAAGCTTTCTTT,CASSQRRGPNTEAFF
NA,TRBJ1-6,NA,TRBV30,TGTGCCTGGAGGGCCCGACTGAATAATTCACCCCTCCACTTT,CAWRARLNNSPLHF
NA,TRBJ2-5,TRBD2,TRBV7-9,TGTGCCAGCAGCTTTGCGGGGGAAGAGACCCAGTACTTC,CASSFAGEETQYF
NA,TRBJ1-4,NA,TRBV3-1/TRBV3-2,TGTGCCAGCAGCCGGCGATCAGGAACAGGATCCGGTAATGAAAAACTGTTTTTT,CASSRRSGTGSGNEKLFF
NA,TRBJ2-7,TRBD1,TRBV7-9,TGTGCCAGCAGCTTAGATGGGACAGCCTCCTACGAGCAGTACTTC,CASSLDGTASYEQYF
once,TRBJ2-3,NA,TRBV10-3,TGTGCCATCAGTGAGTCCGGACAGTCGTTGACAGATACGCAGTATTTT,CAISESGQSLTDTQYF
NA,TRBJ2-7,NA,TRBV3-1/TRBV3-2,TGTGCCAGCAGCCAAGGGCAGACTAGCTACGAGCAGTACTTC,CASSQGQTSYEQYF
few,TRBJ2-5,TRBD1,TRBV24-1,TGTGCCACCAGTGACCACAGGGGCCCCCAAGAGACCCAGTACTTC,CATSDHRGPQETQYF
NA,TRBJ2-5,TRBD2,TRBV9,TGTGCCAGCAGTTCTGGGACTAGCGGGGGCCCGTACCAAGAGACCCAGTACTTC,CASSSGTSGGPYQETQYF
NA,TRBJ1-4,TRBD1,TRBV7-2,TGTGCCAGCAGCTTACAGGGGGCCACTAATGAAAAACTGTTTTTT,CASSLQGATNEKLFF
NA,TRBJ1-5,NA,TRBV6-5,TGTGCCAGCAGTTATCGGGATGGGCAGCCCCAGCATTTT,CASSYRDGQPQHF
NA,TRBJ1-2,TRBD1,TRBV9,TGTGCCAGCAGCGTAGACAGGGGGCGCGGTGGCTACACCTTC,CASSVDRGRGGYTF
NA,TRBJ1-1,TRBD1,TRBV10-2,TGCGCCAGCAGGAGGACAGGGAACACTGAAGCTTTCTTT,CASRRTGNTEAFF
NA,TRBJ2-7,TRBD1,TRBV5-1,TGCGCCAGCAGCTTGGGAGGGACAGCCCCGACCTACGAGCAGTACTTC,CASSLGGTAPTYEQYF
NA,TRBJ2-1,TRBD2,TRBV25-1,TGTGCCAGCAGTGCTACTAGCGGGGGGAACTACAATGAGCAGTTCTTC,CASSATSGGNYNEQFF
NA,TRBJ2-3,NA,TRBV15,TGTGCCACCAGCAGAGGTAGCCCGACAGATACGCAGTATTTT,CATSRGSPTDTQYF
few,TRBJ1-1,TRBD1,TRBV7-9,TGTGCCAGCAGCCCACCGGGACAGGTCTTGAGCACTGAAGCTTTCTTT,CASSPPGQVLSTEAFF
NA,TRBJ2-3,NA,TRBV11-3,TGTGCCAGCAGCTCGGAGAGGCCCCCCGATACGCAGTATTTT,CASSSERPPDTQYF
once,TRBJ2-5,NA,TRBV5-1,TGCGCCAGCAGCTTGGCCGGGGGAGAGACCCAGTACTTC,CASSLAGGETQYF
once,TRBJ1-6,NA,TRBV2,TGTGCCAGCGGAGGACTCGCAATTAATTCACCCCTCCACTTT,CASGGLAINSPLHF
NA,TRBJ1-2,TRBD1,TRBV7-2,TGTGCCAGCAGCTTAGGACAGGGGGCACTCTATGGCTACACCTTC,CASSLGQGALYGYTF
once,TRBJ1-1,NA,TRBV4-1,TGCGCCAGCAGCCAAGGATTTATGGAGGTTGCTGAAGCTTTCTTT,CASSQGFMEVAEAFF
NA,TRBJ2-1,NA,TRBV10-1,TGCGCCAGCAGTGAGTCGACTAGGGGTTGGCACAATGAGCAGTTCTTC,CASSESTRGWHNEQFF
NA,TRBJ2-3,TRBD2,TRBV5-1,TGCGCCAGCAGCTTGGGGCTAGCGGGGGGGCAAGATACGCAGTATTTT,CASSLGLAGGQDTQYF
NA,TRBJ1-2,NA,TRBV19,TGTGCCACTAGGGGAGGAGTCGCCTATGGCTACACCTTC,CATRGGVAYGYTF
NA,TRBJ2-7,TRBD1,TRBV2,TGTGCCAGCAGTTCGACAGGGAACGAGCAGTACTTC,CASSSTGNEQYF
NA,TRBJ1-3,NA,TRBV18,TGTGCCAGCTCATCGCGGGAGGGGGACACCATATATTTT,CASSSREGDTIYF
NA,TRBJ1-2,TRBD1,TRBV19,TGTGCCAGTAGTAACATAAGAGGACAGGGGCGATATGGCTATGGCTACACCTTC,CASSNIRGQGRYGYGYTF
NA,TRBJ2-5,TRBD2,TRBV5-5,TGTGCCAGCAGCTTGGCTAGCGGGAGTTGGGAGACCCAGTACTTC,CASSLASGSWETQYF
NA,TRBJ2-3,TRBD2,TRBV7-2,TGTGCCAGTACTAGCGGGAGGTGGACAGATACGCAGTATTTT,CASTSGRWTDTQYF
medium-sized,TRBJ2-2,NA,TRBV6-5,TGTGCCAGCAAATGGGAGGAGAACGGGGAGCTGTTTTTT,CASKWEENGELFF
NA,TRBJ1-2,NA,TRBV27,TGTGCCAGCGGTCGGCCGGGGGGGAGTCTTGGATATGGCTACACCTTC,CASGRPGGSLGYGYTF
NA,TRBJ1-1,NA,TRBV10-3,TGTGCCATCCAACAGGGCCAGGGAGCTGAAGCTTTCTTT,CAIQQGQGAEAFF
NA,TRBJ1-3,TRBD1,TRBV5-1,TGCGCCAGCAGCTTGGAGGGGGCCCCTGGAAACACCATATATTTT,CASSLEGAPGNTIYF
NA,TRBJ1-4,TRBD1,TRBV4-2,TGTGCCAGCAGCCAATTGTGGGACAGGGGCTTAAAACTGTTTTTT,CASSQLWDRGLKLFF
NA,TRBJ1-5,NA,TRBV5-6,TGTGCCAGCAGCTTGGCCGCTACAGGCAATCAGCCCCAGCATTTT,CASSLAATGNQPQHF
NA,TRBJ2-3,TRBD1,TRBV9,TGTGCCAGCAGCGTCGGGACAGGGTGGACAGATACGCAGTATTTT,CASSVGTGWTDTQYF
NA,TRBJ2-2,TRBD2,TRBV30,TGTGCCTGGAGTCCTTACCGAGCGGGAGGGGCATTGGACACCGGGGAGCTGTTTTTT,CAWSPYRAGGALDTGELFF
NA,TRBJ1-2,NA,TRBV3-1/TRBV3-2,TGTGCCAGCAGCCTAAAAACATCTAACTATGGCTACACCTTC,CASSLKTSNYGYTF
NA,TRBJ1-5,TRBD1,TRBV18,TGTGCCAGCTCACCGGGACAGGGGGGGGCAGGGCCCCAGCATTTT,CASSPGQGGAGPQHF
NA,TRBJ1-3,NA,TRBV3-1/TRBV3-2,TGTGCCAGCAGCCAAGGGGAGCTTAACACCATATATTTT,CASSQGELNTIYF
NA,TRBJ1-4,NA,TRBV27,TGTGCCAGCAGTTTAATGGCTGCAACTAATGAAAAACTGTTTTTT,CASSLMAATNEKLFF
NA,TRBJ2-1,NA,TRBV11-2,TGTGCCAGCAGCGTCGGGAGCCCTAGGGGTGAGCAGTTCTTC,CASSVGSPRGEQFF